These T cell receptor beta chains were read from a single sample in a study of cytomegalovirus exposure and HLA in healthy donors. The protocol was immunoSEQ multiplex PCR, while the TCRdb copy is restricted to in-frame clones and leaves out a portion. The sample has about 87,000 clones, 74% seen once. Source material: PBMCs. The receptors stem from a man under 40 in good health and CMV-seropositive. CDR3s include the opening cysteine and the closing phenylalanine or tryptophan. Fields, in order: clone size, D gene, V gene, J gene, CDR3 DNA, CDR3 protein. D genes are given only for firm matches. Where a row states a size, it is once, few, many or the class of an expanded clone; other rows omit it.

abundance: NA; d_gene: NA; v_gene: TRBV5-8; j_gene: TRBJ1-5; CDR3nt: TGTGCCAGCAGCTCCCAAGGGGGGGCCTGGCGTCAGCCCCAGCATTTT; CDR3aa: CASSSQGGAWRQPQHF
abundance: NA; d_gene: NA; v_gene: TRBV14; j_gene: TRBJ1-6; CDR3nt: TGTGCCAGCAGCCAAACACGCGGTTCACCCCTCCACTTT; CDR3aa: CASSQTRGSPLHF
abundance: once; d_gene: NA; v_gene: TRBV5-6; j_gene: TRBJ2-3; CDR3nt: TGTGCCAGCAGCTTTGGACTACAACTCACAGATACGCAGTATTTT; CDR3aa: CASSFGLQLTDTQYF
abundance: NA; d_gene: NA; v_gene: TRBV9; j_gene: TRBJ2-1; CDR3nt: TGTGCCAGCAGCGCCGACTACCCAACGGGTAATGAGCAGTTCTTC; CDR3aa: CASSADYPTGNEQFF
abundance: NA; d_gene: TRBD1; v_gene: TRBV6-6; j_gene: TRBJ1-1; CDR3nt: TGTGCCAGCAGTTACGGACAGGCAGATTCTTTCTTT; CDR3aa: CASSYGQADSFF
abundance: NA; d_gene: NA; v_gene: TRBV9; j_gene: TRBJ1-5; CDR3nt: TGTGCCAGCAGCCTTACACAGGCTTTTCAGCCCCAGCATTTT; CDR3aa: CASSLTQAFQPQHF
abundance: NA; d_gene: TRBD2; v_gene: TRBV29-1; j_gene: TRBJ2-5; CDR3nt: TGCAGCGGACGGACTAGCGGGGGGTGGGAGACCCAGTACTTC; CDR3aa: CSGRTSGGWETQYF
abundance: NA; d_gene: NA; v_gene: TRBV29-1; j_gene: TRBJ1-1; CDR3nt: TGCAGCGTTCCGTCCAGCACTGAAGCTTTCTTT; CDR3aa: CSVPSSTEAFF
abundance: NA; d_gene: NA; v_gene: TRBV6-5; j_gene: TRBJ2-7; CDR3nt: TGTGCCAGCAGGGACAGCTCCTACGAGCAGTACTTC; CDR3aa: CASRDSSYEQYF
abundance: NA; d_gene: NA; v_gene: TRBV10-1; j_gene: TRBJ1-1; CDR3nt: TGCTCCCAGGGAAGAGCTTTCTTT; CDR3aa: CSQGRAFF
abundance: NA; d_gene: NA; v_gene: TRBV5-8; j_gene: TRBJ1-3; CDR3nt: TGTGCCAGCGGAAAGCGGCACTCTGGAAACACCATATATTTT; CDR3aa: CASGKRHSGNTIYF
abundance: once; d_gene: NA; v_gene: TRBV30; j_gene: TRBJ1-4; CDR3nt: TGTGCCTGGAGTGTACCGGGGATTGGCGGGGAAAAACTGTTTTTT; CDR3aa: CAWSVPGIGGEKLFF
abundance: few; d_gene: NA; v_gene: TRBV6-5; j_gene: TRBJ1-2; CDR3nt: TGTGCCAGCATAGGTGGGCGGGGTAACTATGGCTACACCTTC; CDR3aa: CASIGGRGNYGYTF
abundance: once; d_gene: TRBD2; v_gene: TRBV5-1; j_gene: TRBJ2-1; CDR3nt: TGCGCCAGCAGCTTGGTGCCTAGCGGGGACAATGAGCAGTTCTTC; CDR3aa: CASSLVPSGDNEQFF
abundance: NA; d_gene: NA; v_gene: TRBV6-5; j_gene: TRBJ1-2; CDR3nt: TGTGCCAGCAGTTACTCCCGGGGGGGCTACACCTTC; CDR3aa: CASSYSRGGYTF
abundance: NA; d_gene: TRBD1; v_gene: TRBV2; j_gene: TRBJ1-6; CDR3nt: TGTGCCAGCAGTCCACCGGGACAGTTCTATAATTCACCCCTCCACTTT; CDR3aa: CASSPPGQFYNSPLHF
abundance: few; d_gene: NA; v_gene: TRBV29-1; j_gene: TRBJ1-4; CDR3nt: TGCAGCGTTGGCAGGAGGGGCGAAAAACTGTTTTTT; CDR3aa: CSVGRRGEKLFF
abundance: NA; d_gene: NA; v_gene: TRBV5-1; j_gene: TRBJ1-6; CDR3nt: TGCGCCAGCAGCTTGGCCGAGGGAGAAATTTCACCCCTCCACTTT; CDR3aa: CASSLAEGEISPLHF
abundance: NA; d_gene: TRBD1; v_gene: TRBV6-6; j_gene: TRBJ2-7; CDR3nt: TGTGCCAGCAGTCGGGACAGGGGAAGGTACGAGCAGTACTTC; CDR3aa: CASSRDRGRYEQYF
abundance: NA; d_gene: TRBD1; v_gene: TRBV6-1; j_gene: TRBJ2-7; CDR3nt: TGTGCCAGCATTAAGGGACAGTACTGCGAGCAGTACTTC; CDR3aa: CASIKGQYCEQYF
abundance: few; d_gene: TRBD2; v_gene: TRBV7-2; j_gene: TRBJ2-7; CDR3nt: TGTGCCAGCAGCTCCGAGGGGACTAGCGGGAGGGGGGGGCAGTACTTC; CDR3aa: CASSSEGTSGRGGQYF
abundance: NA; d_gene: NA; v_gene: TRBV29-1; j_gene: TRBJ1-6; CDR3nt: TGCAGCGTTGGAGACAGGAATAATTCACCCCTCCACTTT; CDR3aa: CSVGDRNNSPLHF
abundance: NA; d_gene: TRBD1; v_gene: TRBV7-9; j_gene: TRBJ1-3; CDR3nt: TGTGCCAGCAGCCTAGGGGGACAGCGCTCTGGAAACACCATATATTTT; CDR3aa: CASSLGGQRSGNTIYF
abundance: once; d_gene: TRBD1; v_gene: TRBV19; j_gene: TRBJ2-1; CDR3nt: TGTGCCAGTAGTACCTCCGACAGGGAACCTTACAATGAGCAGTTCTTC; CDR3aa: CASSTSDREPYNEQFF